This T cell receptor (beta chain) was profiled in a study of T cell repertoires in cytomegalovirus infection. On the study more broadly: CMV infection and matching HLA type were both indicated by public TCR beta signatures.

TCRdb fed the reads into MiXCR, producing one record per CDR3 protein. The table records around 240,000 distinct CDR3 sequences, roughly 20% of them present only once. CDR3 length: 13 residues. Trimming shortened V by 5 bases and J by 3 bases, and 11 bases separated the two germline ends. Germline lookup yields CDR1 SEHNR and CDR2 FQNEAQ (reference sequence). This clonotype was obtained from a human donor in good health (CMV status not recorded). Some clones in this sample may be carry-over from other donors' samples. Input material: CD8+ T cells from PBMCs. This rearrangement joins TRBV7-9 to TRBJ2-7; D not resolved. The CDR3 is CASSNRQHYEQYF. Here the CDR3 DNA reads TGTGCCAGCAGCAACCGACAACACTACGAGCAGTACTTC.